These 21 T cell receptor beta chains came from one sample sequenced in a study of cytomegalovirus exposure and HLA in healthy donors (dated by TCRdb to about 2017). The library relied on the immunoSEQ multiplex PCR assay. For the multiplex PCR, a mixture combining 60 forward primers for TCR Vbeta segments and 13 reverse primers for TCR Jbeta segments was used. The clones in this table, taken by TCRdb from immuneACCESS, are in-frame only. Not every clone is retained; where verified, under half of the shortfall comes from an unresolved V gene, and the cause of the rest is unknown. The sample yields 130,000 or so clones; 74% were counted once. The ten largest make up 5.5% to 8.5% of the sample. What was sequenced was PBMCs. The source of these receptors is a man aged 40-55 years in good health and CMV-seropositive.

The chain is built from TRBV9 and TRBJ2-3; the D gene is possibly TRBD1 (6 bases). The ends were cut back, 4 bases at V and 0 bases at J, with 15 bases in the middle. The CDR3 has 16 amino acids. Germline CDR1 is SGDLS and CDR2 is YYNGEE. CDR3 amino acids: CASSTRGDTSTDTQYF. DNA for the CDR3: TGTGCCAGCAGCACCAGGGGCGATACAAGCACAGATACGCAGTATTTT.

The V call is TRBV19, the J call TRBJ1-2; 8 bases match TRBD1. The CDR3 is 17 amino acids. V trimming: 6 bases; J trimming: 2 bases; junction bases outside the gene matches: 14. Germline CDR1 and CDR2: LNHDA and SQIVND (reference sequence). CDR3 sequence reads: CASSSLGQGAGNYGYTF. In DNA, the CDR3 is TGTGCCAGTAGCAGCTTGGGGCAGGGGGCTGGAAACTATGGCTACACCTTC. The full variable domain, its missing parts supplied by reference TRBV19 and TRBJ1-2, is DGGITQSPKYLFRKEGQNVTLSCEQNLNHDAMYWYRQDPGQGLRLIYYSQIVNDFQKGDIAEGYSVSREKKESFPLTVTSAQKNPTAFYLCASSSLGQGAGNYGYTFGSGTRLTVV.

A single count supports this clone. The chain employs TRBV5-1 and TRBJ1-4, with 8 nucleotides matching TRBD1. J gave up 0 bases and V 2 bases, and 6 bases lay outside the gene matches. CDR1 is SGHRS, CDR2 YFSETQ, per germline. The CDR3 runs 17 residues. The chain's CDR3 is CASSFARTGTTNEKLFF. The CDR3, as DNA: TGCGCCAGCAGCTTTGCAAGGACAGGGACAACTAATGAAAAACTGTTTTTT.

The sample holds one count of this clone. The chain has TRBV15 and TRBJ2-3, with TRBD2 identical over 9 bases. V was clipped by 3 bases and J by 2 bases; unmatched bases: 6. CDR1 is LNHNV and CDR2 is YYDKDF in the germline V gene (reference sequence). CDR3 size: 16 residues. The CDR3, as DNA: TGTGCCACCAGCAGGGCGACTAGCGGAACCACAGATACGCAGTATTTT. It translates to CATSRATSGTTDTQYF.

This chain links TRBV7-3 with TRBJ2-7; D is unresolved. This CDR3 has 16 amino acids. Trimming shortened V by 8 bases and J by 0 bases, and 20 bases separated the two germline ends. From germline, CDR1 is SGHTA and CDR2 FQGTGA. DNA of the CDR3: TGTGCCAGCCCTGGCCCCACAGTTTCCCGCTCCTACGAGCAGTACTTC. This sequence encodes CASPGPTVSRSYEQYF.

CDR3 DNA sequence: TGTGCCAGCAGCCCCGGAGGGAGCGGCTATGGCTACACCTTC. It is translated as CASSPGGSGYGYTF. The chain employs TRBV5-4 and TRBJ1-2; D gene uncertain. Per the germline V gene, CDR1 is SGHNT and CDR2 is YYREEE (reference sequence). The CDR3 contains 14 residues. V lost 4 bases and J lost 4, with 14 bases in between.

The chain joins TRBV2 to TRBJ2-1; 7 bases align to TRBD2. CDR3 size: 15 residues. Germline lookup yields CDR1 SNHLY and CDR2 FYNNEI. J was trimmed by 4 bases and V by 1 base; bases with no gene match: 4. The CDR3 loop reads CASSEGMGLYNEQFF. In DNA, the CDR3 is TGTGCCAGCAGTGAAGGTATGGGACTATACAATGAGCAGTTCTTC.

V usage is TRBV7-2 and J usage is TRBJ1-1, with TRBD1 matching 8 bases. The germline V gene encodes CDR1 SGHTA and CDR2 FQGNSA. CDR3 length equals 15 residues. V shed 4 bases, J shed 1 base, and the junction held 5 bases outside the gene matches. Here the CDR3 DNA reads TGTGCCAGCAGCTCCCCCAGGGGGCGGAACACTGAAGCTTTCTTT. Its protein product is CASSSPRGRNTEAFF. Full variable domain (outside the CDR3, taken from reference TRBV7-2 and TRBJ1-1): GAGVSQSPSNKVTEKGKDVELRCDPISGHTALYWYRQSLGQGLEFLIYFQGNSAPDKSGLPSDRFSAERTGGSVSTLTIQRTQQEDSAVYLCASSSPRGRNTEAFFGQGTRLTVV.

The count of this clone is one. The V and J genes are TRBV27 and TRBJ1-6; TRBD1 agrees at 8 bases. V shed 6 bases, J shed 2 bases, and the junction held 12 bases outside the gene matches. Germline CDR1 is MNHEY and CDR2 is SMNVEV (reference sequence). The CDR3 runs to 18 residues. The chain's CDR3 is CASRPDRGPLAYNSPLHF. Written as DNA, the CDR3 is TGTGCCAGCAGACCCGACAGGGGCCCTTTGGCCTATAATTCACCCCTCCACTTT.

The V call is TRBV13, the J call TRBJ1-2; D may be TRBD1 (6 bases). Germline loops: CDR1 PRHDT, CDR2 FYEKMQ (reference sequence). The CDR3 length is 14 residues. V was pared by 3 bases and J by 3 bases, with 11 bases between. CDR3 loop: CASSLGRGHYGYTF. For the CDR3, the DNA is TGTGCCAGCAGCTTGGGCAGGGGTCACTATGGCTACACCTTC.

The chain has TRBV5-1 and TRBJ1-1; TRBD1 is a possible D gene (5 bases). This CDR3 region has 14 residues. The V and J ends lost 0 bases and 5 bases respectively, with 11 bases between them. Germline CDR1 and CDR2: SGHRS and YFSETQ. CDR3: CASSLEGAGTEAFF. The CDR3 region has the DNA TGCGCCAGCAGCTTGGAAGGGGCGGGGACTGAAGCTTTCTTT.

The chain uses TRBV7-2 and TRBJ1-5, with 10 bases that match TRBD1. This CDR3 contains 15 residues. J gave up 5 bases and V 4 bases, and 5 bases lay outside the gene matches. Germline V lookup: CDR1 SGHTA, CDR2 FQGNSA. The CDR3 DNA sequence: TGTGCCAGCAGCTACCAGACAGGGGGCTATCAGCCCCAGCATTTT. Its protein product is CASSYQTGGYQPQHF.

The V and J genes are TRBV19 and TRBJ1-5, with 8 bases identical to TRBD1. CDR1 is LNHDA, CDR2 SQIVND, per germline (reference sequence). This CDR3 is built from 16 residues. The ends lost 2 bases at V and 3 bases at J; junction bases unmatched: 6. In nucleotides, the CDR3 is TGTGCCAGTAGTATACGGGCAGGGGGCCACAATCAGCCCCAGCATTTT. As protein: CASSIRAGGHNQPQHF.

This chain's CDR3 is CASSILAGGANTQYF. The CDR3 DNA is TGTGCCAGTAGTATCCTAGCGGGGGGCGCGAATACGCAGTATTTT. J is TRBJ2-3 and V is TRBV19; 11 bases match TRBD2. With 3 bases clipped from V and 7 bases from J, the junction kept 6 bases outside the gene matches. The CDR3 sequence is 15 residues long. Germline V CDR1 and CDR2: LNHDA, SQIVND (reference sequence).

This clone was seen just once. The V and J genes are TRBV28 and TRBJ1-2; D might be TRBD1 (5 bases). CDR1 is MDHEN and CDR2 is SYDVKM in the germline V gene. The CDR3 runs to 14 residues. V was trimmed by 3 bases and J by 2 bases, leaving 10 bases between them. The CDR3 is CASSFQGRNYGYTF. CDR3 nucleotides: TGTGCCAGCAGTTTTCAGGGAAGGAACTATGGCTACACCTTC.

The J gene is TRBJ2-7, the V gene TRBV11-3, with a tentative D call TRBD2 (6 bases). The CDR3 is 14 amino acids. CDR1 is SGHNT, CDR2 YENEEA, per germline. V was pared by 0 bases and J by 0 bases, with 6 bases between. The CDR3 loop is CASSLDGSSYEQYF. For the CDR3, the DNA is TGTGCCAGCAGCTTAGACGGGAGCTCCTACGAGCAGTACTTC.

The chain uses TRBV19 and TRBJ2-5; TRBD2 agrees at 7 bases. The germline gives CDR1 LNHDA, CDR2 SQIVND (reference sequence). V gave up 6 bases and J gave up 0 bases; unmatched junction bases: 7. This CDR3 is built from 15 residues. As DNA, the CDR3 is TGTGCCAGTAGCCCTAGCGGAATGTACCAAGAGACCCAGTACTTC. Encoded protein: CASSPSGMYQETQYF.

This clone appeared a single time. This chain uses TRBV30 with TRBJ2-1; tentative D call: TRBD2 (7 bases). Trimming removed 2 bases from V and 11 bases from J, with 16 bases in between. Germline CDR1 and CDR2: GTSNPN and SVGIG (reference sequence). This CDR3 is built from 13 residues. CDR3 DNA: TGTGCCTGGAGTCCTACTCGGGGGGCTAAGCAGTTCTTC. Translating gives CAWSPTRGAKQFF.

Note on this clone: A junction end diverges from the germline sequence, so it may reflect a read error. The identical CDR3 is also encoded by other nucleotide sequences in the sample. The V call is TRBV10-3, the J call TRBJ1-1; D might be TRBD1 (5 bases). Germline CDR1 and CDR2: ENHRY and SYGVKD. The CDR3 totals 12 residues. This CDR3 reads CAIRRGDTEAFF. The CDR3 DNA follows: TGCGCCATCAGGCGGGGGGACACTGAAGCTTTCTTT.

The rearrangement joins TRBV21-1 to TRBJ1-5; the table calls TRBD1, which could not be checked here. TRBV21-1 is recorded as a pseudogene. The length of the CDR3 is 13 residues. CDR3 sequence (DNA): TGTGCCAGCAGCAAGACACCTAATCAGCCCCAGCATTTT. Its protein product is CASSKTPNQPQHF.

This chain joins TRBV7-9 and TRBJ2-3, with a possible D match to TRBD2 (5 bases). CDR3 length: 15 amino acids. V lost 1 base to trimming and J lost 0 bases, with 8 bases between them. Per germline, CDR1 SEHNR and CDR2 FQNEAQ (reference sequence). This CDR3 is CASSLGGLSTDTQYF. The CDR3 DNA follows: TGTGCCAGCAGCTTAGGAGGGCTCAGCACAGATACGCAGTATTTT.